A single sample is the source of the 15 T cell receptor beta chains below, sequenced in a study of T cells in Graves' hyperthyroidism and ophthalmopathy. TCR beta CDR3 region amplification was performed from RNA transcripts. The HTBI primer set was used in a first-round RT-PCR of the TCR CDR3. One entry per CDR3 protein results from TCRdb running MiXCR on the multiplex PCR reads. The data contain a few hundred thousand distinct CDR3 sequences, around 16% of them seen just once; the ten biggest clones take up 3% to 4%. Sequenced sample: blood. Every receptor here comes from a woman aged 40 to 49 with Graves' ophthalmopathy.

The V and J genes are TRBV20-1 and TRBJ1-5; D remains ambiguous. Germline V CDR1 and CDR2: DFQATT, SNEGSKA (reference sequence). With 6 bases removed from V and 2 bases from J, the gap between germline ends came to 17 bases. This CDR3 comprises 15 residues. The CDR3 here is CSATPGNAGNQPQHF. The CDR3 nucleotides read TGCAGTGCAACCCCCGGGAATGCGGGCAATCAGCCCCAGCATTTT.

This clonotype was seen ten or more times. DNA for the CDR3: TGTGCCACCAGCAAAGCGGGCGGACCGGCCTCATACAATGAGCAGTTCTTC. Encoded protein: CATSKAGGPASYNEQFF. The V gene is TRBV15, the J gene TRBJ2-1; D perhaps matches TRBD2 (6 bases). CDR3 length equals 17 residues. Germline values: CDR1 LNHNV, CDR2 YYDKDF (reference sequence). Trimming shortened V by 4 bases and J by 4 bases, and 20 bases separated the two germline ends.

This clonotype was observed many times. The chain carries TRBV30 and TRBJ1-2; D gene unclear. CDR3 size: 11 residues. Germline V gives CDR1 GTSNPN, CDR2 SVGIG (reference sequence). Trimming pared 6 bases from V and 7 bases from J, leaving 12 bases between. DNA of the CDR3: TGTGCCTGTGATAGGACGGGTGGCTACACCTTC. This gives the protein CACDRTGGYTF.

This clonotype was observed many times. This chain uses TRBV28 with TRBJ1-4, with a possible D match to TRBD1 (5 bases). The CDR3 has 15 residues. With 6 bases removed from V and 0 bases from J, the gap between germline ends came to 11 bases. Per the germline V gene, CDR1 is MDHEN and CDR2 is SYDVKM. CDR3 sequence reads: CASRMTVATNEKLFF. The DNA of the CDR3 is TGTGCCAGCAGGATGACAGTTGCAACTAATGAAAAACTGTTTTTT.

This clonotype has more than one count but fewer than ten. The V call is TRBV7-9, the J call TRBJ2-1; 9 positions agree with TRBD1. Looked up from germline, CDR1 is SEHNR and CDR2 is FQNEAQ (reference sequence). V was pared by 5 bases and J by 5 bases, with 7 bases of the junction left unmatched. The CDR3 length is 15 residues. CDR3 sequence: CASSPPGTGNNEQFF. CDR3 bases: TGTGCCAGCAGCCCACCCGGGACAGGGAACAATGAGCAGTTCTTC.

V usage is TRBV11-3 and J usage is TRBJ1-3; 7 bases fit TRBD1. From germline, CDR1 is SGHNT and CDR2 YENEEA. V gave up 5 bases and J gave up 3 bases; unmatched junction bases: 4. The CDR3 length is 14 residues. The CDR3 nucleotides read TGTGCCAGCAGCGACAGGGACCGTGGAAACACCATATATTTT. Translating it yields CASSDRDRGNTIYF. Variable domain in full (rest from reference TRBV11-3 and TRBJ1-3): EAGVVQSPRYKIIEKKQPVAFWCNPISGHNTLYWYLQNLGQGPELLIRYENEEAVDDSQLPKDRFSAERLKGVDSTLKIQPAELGDSAVYLCASSDRDRGNTIYFGEGSWLTVV.

The CDR3 sequence is CASTGGYNEQFF. The CDR3 nucleotides are TGTGCCAGTACTGGCGGCTACAATGAGCAGTTCTTC. The chain links TRBV19 to TRBJ2-1; D not resolved. Germline CDR1 is LNHDA and CDR2 is SQIVND (reference sequence). Trimming removed 7 bases at V and 3 bases at J, with 7 bases between. This CDR3 region has 12 residues.

This clonotype has at least ten counts. The V call is TRBV12-5, the J call TRBJ2-5, with D unclear. CDR1 is LGHNT, CDR2 FRNRAP, per germline. Deletions cut 0 bases from V and 2 bases from J, with 1 base between. The length of the CDR3 is 12 residues. CDR3 DNA: TGTGCTAGTGGTTTGGTACAAGAGACCCAGTACTTC. Its protein product is CASGLVQETQYF.

This clonotype was found a few times. As DNA, the CDR3 is TGTGCCAGCAGTTTCGGACTAGCGGGAGGGTACGAGCAGTACTTC. Protein: CASSFGLAGGYEQYF. The genes are TRBV12-3 or TRBV12-4 and TRBJ2-7; 15 bases agree with TRBD2. After removal of 3 bases from V and 4 bases from J, the junction contained 1 base not matched to a gene. The CDR3 covers 15 residues.

The rearrangement links TRBV10-3 to TRBJ1-2; 11 bases match TRBD1. V lost 3 bases to trimming and J lost 7 bases; unmatched junction nucleotides: 4. The CDR3 runs to 14 residues. Germline V gene data show CDR1 as ENHRY and CDR2 as SYGVKD. CDR3 DNA sequence: TGTGCCATCAGTGACGGACAGGGGGCAGGTGGCTACACCTTC. Translation gives CAISDGQGAGGYTF.

This chain uses TRBV20-1 with TRBJ2-5; 7 positions match TRBD1. The CDR3 contains 15 residues. J gave up 1 base and V 1 base, and 6 bases lay outside the gene matches. In germline, CDR1 is DFQATT, CDR2 SNEGSKA (reference sequence). CDR3 in DNA: TGCAGTGCTAGAGCCGGGACAGCGATCCAAGAGACCCAGTACTTC. This sequence encodes CSARAGTAIQETQYF.

To note about this clonotype: At one boundary the junction diverges from the germline segment, which might be a read error. The J gene is TRBJ2-1, the V gene TRBV5-1; D is possibly TRBD2 (6 bases). This CDR3 spans 14 amino acids. Germline V CDR1 and CDR2: SGHRS, YFSETQ. As DNA, the CDR3 is TGCGCCAGCGGCTTGGCAACGGAGGGCGGTGAGCAGTTCTTC. This translates into CASGLATEGGEQFF.

The V gene is TRBV11-1, the J gene TRBJ1-1; 7 nucleotides match TRBD1. CDR3 length: 15 amino acids. V was pared by 2 bases and J by 1 base, with 4 bases of the junction left unmatched. The germline V gene encodes CDR1 SGHAT and CDR2 FQDESV (reference sequence). The CDR3, as DNA: TGTGCCAGCAGCTTAATGGGACAGTCGAACACTGAAGCTTTCTTT. This encodes CASSLMGQSNTEAFF.

This clonotype has a count of ten or more. The chain recombines TRBV6-1 with TRBJ2-1; a possible D gene is TRBD1 (5 bases). The V gene's germline CDR1 is MNHNS and CDR2 SASEGT. With 5 bases removed from V and 5 bases from J, the gap between germline ends came to 16 bases. The CDR3 is made up of 15 amino acids. CDR3 in amino acids: CASSSLGKGHNEQFF. CDR3 bases: TGTGCCAGCAGTTCGCTGGGGAAGGGGCACAATGAGCAGTTCTTC.

This clonotype was counted ten times or more. The V and J genes are TRBV7-2 and TRBJ2-6; a possible D gene is TRBD1 (6 bases). The V gene lost 7 bases and the J gene lost 0 bases, with 13 bases spanning the gap. The CDR3 extends over 16 amino acids. Germline CDR1 reads SGHTA; CDR2 reads FQGNSA. The chain's CDR3 is CASNQGRSSGANVLTF. The CDR3, as DNA: TGTGCCAGCAATCAGGGGCGGAGCTCTGGGGCCAACGTCCTGACTTTC.